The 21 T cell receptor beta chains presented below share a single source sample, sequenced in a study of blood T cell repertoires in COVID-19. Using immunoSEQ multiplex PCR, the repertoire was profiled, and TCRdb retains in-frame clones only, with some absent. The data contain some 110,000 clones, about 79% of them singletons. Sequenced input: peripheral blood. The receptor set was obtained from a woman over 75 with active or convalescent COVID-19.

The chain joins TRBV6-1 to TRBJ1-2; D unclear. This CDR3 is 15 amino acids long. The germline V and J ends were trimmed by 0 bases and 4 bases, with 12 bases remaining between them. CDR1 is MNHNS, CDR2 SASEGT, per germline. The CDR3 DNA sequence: TGTGCCAGCAGTGAAGCGAGAGGGTCGCGCTATGGCTACACCTTC. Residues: CASSEARGSRYGYTF.

CDR3 nucleotide sequence: TGTGCCTGGAGTGTACGGTTGTCTTTTTTCAGGGGTGAATCCCATGGCTACACCTTC. This gives the protein CAWSVRLSFFRGESHGYTF. This chain links TRBV30 with TRBJ1-2; possible D gene TRBD1, 6 bases. This CDR3 contains 19 residues. Germline lookup yields CDR1 GTSNPN and CDR2 SVGIG (reference sequence). V was cut by 0 bases and J by 6 bases, with 29 bases left in between.

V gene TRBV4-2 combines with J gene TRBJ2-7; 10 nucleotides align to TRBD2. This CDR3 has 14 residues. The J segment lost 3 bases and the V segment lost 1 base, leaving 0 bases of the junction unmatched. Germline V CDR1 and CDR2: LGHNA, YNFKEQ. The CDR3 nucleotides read TGTGCCAGCAGCCAAGGACTAGCGGGCTACGAGCAGTACTTC. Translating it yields CASSQGLAGYEQYF.

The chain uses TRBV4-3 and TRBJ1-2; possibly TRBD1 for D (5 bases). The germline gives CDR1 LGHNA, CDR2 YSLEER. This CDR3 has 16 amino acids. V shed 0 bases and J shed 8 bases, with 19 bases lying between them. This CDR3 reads CASSQEESAQGLGYTF. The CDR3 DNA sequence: TGCGCCAGCAGCCAAGAGGAATCAGCCCAGGGCTTGGGCTACACCTTC.

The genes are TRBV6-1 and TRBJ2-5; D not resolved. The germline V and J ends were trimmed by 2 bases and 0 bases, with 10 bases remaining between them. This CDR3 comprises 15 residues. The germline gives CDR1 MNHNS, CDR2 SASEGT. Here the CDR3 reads CASSEFPSYQETQYF. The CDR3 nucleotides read TGTGCCAGCAGTGAATTCCCCAGTTACCAAGAGACCCAGTACTTC.

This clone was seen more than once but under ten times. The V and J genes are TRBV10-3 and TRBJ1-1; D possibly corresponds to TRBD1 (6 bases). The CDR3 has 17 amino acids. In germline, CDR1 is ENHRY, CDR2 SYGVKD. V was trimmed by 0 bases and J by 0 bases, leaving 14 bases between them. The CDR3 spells CAISESGQPFMNTEAFF. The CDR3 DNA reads TGTGCCATCAGTGAGTCGGGACAACCCTTTATGAACACTGAAGCTTTCTTT.

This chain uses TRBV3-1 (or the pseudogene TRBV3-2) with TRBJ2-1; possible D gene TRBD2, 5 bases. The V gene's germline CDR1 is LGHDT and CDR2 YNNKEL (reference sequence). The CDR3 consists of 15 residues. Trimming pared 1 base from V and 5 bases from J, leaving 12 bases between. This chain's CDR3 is CASSQVGAVHNEQFF. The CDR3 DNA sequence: TGTGCCAGCAGCCAAGTAGGAGCGGTCCACAATGAGCAGTTCTTC.

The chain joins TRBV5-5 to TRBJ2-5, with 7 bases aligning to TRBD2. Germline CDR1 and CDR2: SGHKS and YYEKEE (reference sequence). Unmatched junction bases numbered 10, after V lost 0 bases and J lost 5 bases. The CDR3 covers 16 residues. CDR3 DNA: TGTGCCAGCAGCTTGGGAGCGGCGGGAGCGTTGGAGACCCAGTACTTC. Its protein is CASSLGAAGALETQYF.

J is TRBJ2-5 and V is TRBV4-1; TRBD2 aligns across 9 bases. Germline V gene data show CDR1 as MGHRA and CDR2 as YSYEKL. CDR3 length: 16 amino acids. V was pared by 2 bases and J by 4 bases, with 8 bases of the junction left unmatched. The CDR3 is CASSQSGGPLSETQYF. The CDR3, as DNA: TGCGCCAGCAGCCAAAGCGGGGGGCCATTGTCAGAGACCCAGTACTTC.

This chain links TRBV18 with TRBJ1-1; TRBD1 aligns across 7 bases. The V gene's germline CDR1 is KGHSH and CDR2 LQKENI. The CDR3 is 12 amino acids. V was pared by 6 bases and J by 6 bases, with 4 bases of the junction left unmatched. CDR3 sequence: CASSQQGSEAFF. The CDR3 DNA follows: TGTGCCAGCTCGCAACAGGGGTCTGAAGCTTTCTTT.

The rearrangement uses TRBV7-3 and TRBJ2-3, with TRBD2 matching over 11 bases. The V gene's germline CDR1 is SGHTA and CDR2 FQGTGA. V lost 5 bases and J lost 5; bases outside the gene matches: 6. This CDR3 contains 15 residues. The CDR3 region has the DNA TGTGCCAGCAGCGTGGGACTAGCGGAGAGAGATACGCAGTATTTT. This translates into CASSVGLAERDTQYF.

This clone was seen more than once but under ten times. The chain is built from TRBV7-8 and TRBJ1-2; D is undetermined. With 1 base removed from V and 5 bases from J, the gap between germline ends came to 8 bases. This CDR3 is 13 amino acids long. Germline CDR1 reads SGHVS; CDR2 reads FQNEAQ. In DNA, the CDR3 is TGTGCCAGCAGCTTAGGCGAACGGTATGGCTACACCTTC. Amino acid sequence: CASSLGERYGYTF.

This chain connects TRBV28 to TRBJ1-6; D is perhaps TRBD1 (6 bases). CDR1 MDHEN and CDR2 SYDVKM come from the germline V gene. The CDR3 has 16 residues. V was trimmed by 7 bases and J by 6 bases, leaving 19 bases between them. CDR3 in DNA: TGTGCCAGCATTTCAAGCGGGGGGCGAGGTAATTCACCCCTCCACTTT. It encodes CASISSGGRGNSPLHF.

The CDR3 DNA follows: TGTGCCAGCAGCTCAAGTAGTGATCAGCCCCAGCATTTT. Protein product: CASSSSSDQPQHF. This chain links TRBV14 with TRBJ1-5; D is uncertain. Germline lookup yields CDR1 SGHDN and CDR2 FVKESK. The CDR3 runs 13 residues. V was trimmed by 5 bases and J by 5 bases, leaving 10 bases between them. The whole variable domain, filled in from reference TRBV14 and TRBJ1-5, reads EAGVTQFPSHSVIEKGQTVTLRCDPISGHDNLYWYRRVMGKEIKFLLHFVKESKQDESGMPNNRFLAERTGGTYSTLKVQPAELEDSGVYFCASSSSSDQPQHFGDGTRLSIL.

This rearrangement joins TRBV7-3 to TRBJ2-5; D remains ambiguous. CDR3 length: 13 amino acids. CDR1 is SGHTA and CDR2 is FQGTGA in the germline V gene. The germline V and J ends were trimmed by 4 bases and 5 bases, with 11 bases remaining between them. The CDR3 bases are TGTGCCAGCAGCTCCGTAGGAGCGGAGACCCAGTACTTC. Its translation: CASSSVGAETQYF.

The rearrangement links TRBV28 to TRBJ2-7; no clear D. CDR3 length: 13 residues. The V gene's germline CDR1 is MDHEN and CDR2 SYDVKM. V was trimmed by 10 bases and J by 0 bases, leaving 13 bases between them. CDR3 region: CATLDISSYEQYF. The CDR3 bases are TGTGCCACCCTCGACATCAGCTCCTACGAGCAGTACTTC.

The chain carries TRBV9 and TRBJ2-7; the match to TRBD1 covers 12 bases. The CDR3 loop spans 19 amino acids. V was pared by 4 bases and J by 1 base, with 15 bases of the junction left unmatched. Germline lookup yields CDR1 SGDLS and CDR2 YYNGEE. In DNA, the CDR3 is TGTGCCAGCAGCCCGAGGTCCGGGACAGGGGGCCCTTCTTCCTACGAGCAGTACTTC. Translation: CASSPRSGTGGPSSYEQYF.

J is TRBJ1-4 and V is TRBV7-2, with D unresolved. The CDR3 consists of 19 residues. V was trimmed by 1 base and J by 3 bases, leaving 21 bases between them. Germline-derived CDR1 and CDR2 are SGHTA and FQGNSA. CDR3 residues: CASSLGISMAAPSNEKLFF. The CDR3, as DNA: TGTGCCAGCAGCTTAGGAATAAGTATGGCGGCACCTTCTAATGAAAAACTGTTTTTT.

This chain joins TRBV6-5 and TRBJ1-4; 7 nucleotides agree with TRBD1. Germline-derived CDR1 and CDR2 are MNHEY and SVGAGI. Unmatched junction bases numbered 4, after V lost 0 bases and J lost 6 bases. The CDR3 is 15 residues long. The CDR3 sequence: CASSYSGRGDEKLFF. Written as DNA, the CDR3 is TGTGCCAGCAGTTACTCGGGCAGGGGGGATGAAAAACTGTTTTTT.

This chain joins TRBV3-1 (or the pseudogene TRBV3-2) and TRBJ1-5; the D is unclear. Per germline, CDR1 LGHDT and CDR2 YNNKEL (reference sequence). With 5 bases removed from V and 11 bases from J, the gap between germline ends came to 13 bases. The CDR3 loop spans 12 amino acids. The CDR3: CASSFDITAQHF. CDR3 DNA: TGTGCCAGCAGCTTCGACATAACGGCCCAGCATTTT.

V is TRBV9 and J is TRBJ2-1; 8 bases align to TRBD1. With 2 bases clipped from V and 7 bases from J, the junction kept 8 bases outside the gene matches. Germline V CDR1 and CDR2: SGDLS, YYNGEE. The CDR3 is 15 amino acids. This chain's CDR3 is CASSVQGAGRNEQFF. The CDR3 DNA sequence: TGTGCCAGCAGCGTTCAGGGGGCCGGTAGGAATGAGCAGTTCTTC. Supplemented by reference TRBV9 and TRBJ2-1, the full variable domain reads DSGVTQTPKHLITATGQRVTLRCSPRSGDLSVYWYQQSLDQGLQFLIQYYNGEERAKGNILERFSAQQFPDLHSELNLSSLELGDSALYFCASSVQGAGRNEQFFGPGTRLTVL.